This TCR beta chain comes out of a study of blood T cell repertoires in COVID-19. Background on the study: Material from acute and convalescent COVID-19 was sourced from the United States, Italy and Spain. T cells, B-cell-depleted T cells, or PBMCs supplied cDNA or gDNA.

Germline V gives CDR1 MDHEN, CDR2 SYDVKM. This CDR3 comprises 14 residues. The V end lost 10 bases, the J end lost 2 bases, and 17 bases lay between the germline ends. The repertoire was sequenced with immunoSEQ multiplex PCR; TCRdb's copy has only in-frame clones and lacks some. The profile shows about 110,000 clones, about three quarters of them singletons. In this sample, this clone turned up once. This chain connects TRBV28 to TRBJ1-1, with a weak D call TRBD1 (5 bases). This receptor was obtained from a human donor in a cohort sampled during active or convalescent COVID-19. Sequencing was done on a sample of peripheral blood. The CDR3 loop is CATKDRDLNTEAFF. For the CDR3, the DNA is TGTGCCACCAAAGACCGGGACTTAAACACTGAAGCTTTCTTT.